Presented here are 15 T cell receptor beta chains from one specimen sequenced in a study of blood T cells in healthy people across ages. Then a second PCR, running roughly 7 to 11 cycles, was carried out with a sample-barcoded 5' primer and a J-beta primer mix. In TCRdb, the 5' RACE reads were re-called with MiXCR into one record per CDR3 protein. The sample includes fewer than 2,000,000 distinct CDR3 sequences, roughly 43% of them seen just once. The source material was blood. These TCRs come from a human donor in good health.

This clonotype has more than one count but fewer than ten. The rearrangement joins TRBV7-2 to TRBJ2-1; no clear D gene. Germline loops: CDR1 SGHTA, CDR2 FQGNSA. V shed 1 base and J shed 6 bases, with 13 bases lying between them. This CDR3 has 15 residues. The CDR3 loop is CASSLVMGKVNEQFF. CDR3 nucleotide sequence: TGTGCCAGCAGCTTAGTAATGGGGAAGGTCAATGAGCAGTTCTTC.

This clonotype was counted between two and nine times. V is TRBV4-3 and J is TRBJ2-1, with D possibly matching TRBD2 (5 bases). V dropped 0 bases and J dropped 2 bases, with 8 bases sitting between them. Germline V gene sequence: CDR1 LGHNA, CDR2 YSLEER. The CDR3 is made up of 15 amino acids. CDR3 protein: CASSQEKTTYNEQFF. CDR3 coding DNA: TGCGCCAGCAGCCAAGAAAAGACTACCTACAATGAGCAGTTCTTC.

This clonotype was detected a few times. The rearrangement uses TRBV20-1 and TRBJ2-7; the D call may be TRBD1 or TRBD2 (5 bases each). The V and J ends lost 5 bases and 2 bases respectively, with 13 bases between them. The CDR3 covers 13 residues. Germline V CDR1 and CDR2: DFQATT, SNEGSKA (reference sequence). CDR3 in amino acids: CSAPSGDAYEQYF. In nucleotides, the CDR3 is TGCAGTGCTCCTTCCGGGGACGCCTACGAGCAGTACTTC.

The V call is TRBV28, the J call TRBJ2-7; 12 bases match TRBD2. J gave up 2 bases and V 5 bases, and 4 bases lay outside the gene matches. The germline V gene has CDR1 MDHEN and CDR2 SYDVKM. The CDR3 extends over 15 amino acids. CDR3 nucleotide sequence: TGTGCCAGCAGTAGACTAGCGGGGGTCCCCTACGAGCAGTACTTC. Its translation is CASSRLAGVPYEQYF.

Ten or more counts support this clonotype. The chain is built from TRBV5-1 and TRBJ2-6; the D gene could be TRBD1 or TRBD2 (5 bases each). The CDR3 runs 15 residues. Trimming took 0 bases from V and 3 from J, leaving 7 bases between them. Germline values: CDR1 SGHRS, CDR2 YFSETQ. The CDR3 spells CASSLEGSGANVLTF. For the CDR3, the DNA is TGCGCCAGCAGCTTGGAGGGGAGTGGGGCCAACGTCCTGACTTTC.

This clonotype has more than one count but fewer than ten. DNA for the CDR3: TGCGCCAGCAGCCCAGACAGTAGTTGGGCTGGGGCCAACGTCCTGACTTTC. It translates to CASSPDSSWAGANVLTF. The chain joins TRBV5-1 to TRBJ2-6; D might be TRBD1 (5 bases). V was trimmed by 4 bases and J by 2 bases, leaving 16 bases between them. CDR1 is SGHRS, CDR2 YFSETQ, per germline. This CDR3 has 17 amino acids.

The table lists this clonotype with a few counts. This chain uses TRBV4-3 with TRBJ2-3; 7 bases fit TRBD2. The junction had 4 bases not matched to a gene; V was cut back by 1 base and J by 6 bases. In germline, CDR1 is LGHNA, CDR2 YSLEER. CDR3 size: 14 residues. As DNA, the CDR3 is TGCGCCAGCAGCCAAGTCTGGGAGGGGGATACGCAGTATTTT. Translation: CASSQVWEGDTQYF.

The chain couples TRBV29-1 to TRBJ2-4; a possible D gene is TRBD1 (6 bases). V was shortened by 5 bases and J by 0 bases, with 14 bases between the two germline ends. Germline assignment: CDR1 SQVTM and CDR2 ANQGSEA. The CDR3 runs to 15 residues. This CDR3 is CSVLWGQLAKNIQYF. CDR3 in DNA: TGCAGCGTTTTATGGGGGCAGCTAGCCAAAAACATTCAGTACTTC. Looking up the rest from reference TRBV29-1 and TRBJ2-4 gives the full variable domain: SAVISQKPSRDICQRGTSLTIQCQVDSQVTMMFWYRQQPGQSLTLIATANQGSEATYESGFVIDKFPISRPNLTFSTLTVSNMSPEDSSIYLCSVLWGQLAKNIQYFGAGTRLSVL.

CDR3 in DNA: TGTGCCAGCATGCTAGCGGGAGTGTACGAGCAGTACTTC. Residues: CASMLAGVYEQYF. V and J are TRBV7-2 and TRBJ2-7; 10 nucleotides match TRBD2. The trim removed 7 bases at V and 4 bases at J, leaving 4 bases unmatched. CDR3 length: 13 residues. From germline, CDR1 is SGHTA and CDR2 FQGNSA.

In nucleotides, the CDR3 is TGTGCCAGCCGACGCTACACGGTCGGCTACGAGCAGTACTTC. It codes for CASRRYTVGYEQYF. The chain is built from TRBV6-2 or TRBV6-3 and TRBJ2-7; D ambiguous. This CDR3 comprises 14 residues. Germline V gene data show CDR1 as MNHEY and CDR2 as SVGEGT. The V end was cut by 8 bases, the J end by 3 bases, with 17 bases between.

Many counts were recorded for this clonotype. The chain joins TRBV7-8 to TRBJ1-2, with D possibly being TRBD1 (5 bases). The CDR3 is made up of 15 amino acids. V was pared by 1 base and J by 3 bases, with 12 bases between. CDR1 is SGHVS, CDR2 FQNEAQ, per germline. DNA for the CDR3: TGTGCCAGCAGCTTAGAGTTTCCGGGGCACTATGGCTACACCTTC. It encodes CASSLEFPGHYGYTF. Variable domain in full (rest from reference TRBV7-8 and TRBJ1-2): GAGVSQSPRYKVAKRGQDVALRCDPISGHVSLFWYQQALGQGPEFLTYFQNEAQLDKSGLPSDRFFAERPEGSVSTLKIQRTQQEDSAVYLCASSLEFPGHYGYTFGSGTRLTVV.

This chain joins TRBV7-8 and TRBJ2-2; maybe TRBD2 (6 bases). The germline CDR1 and CDR2 sequences are SGHVS and FQNEAQ. This CDR3 region has 14 residues. The ends were cut back, 4 bases at V and 5 bases at J, with 11 bases in the middle. CDR3 loop: CASSSYRGTGELFF. The CDR3 coding sequence is TGTGCCAGCAGCTCGTACCGGGGGACCGGGGAGCTGTTTTTT. Looking up the rest from reference TRBV7-8 and TRBJ2-2 gives the full variable domain: GAGVSQSPRYKVAKRGQDVALRCDPISGHVSLFWYQQALGQGPEFLTYFQNEAQLDKSGLPSDRFFAERPEGSVSTLKIQRTQQEDSAVYLCASSSYRGTGELFFGEGSRLTVL.

The chain employs TRBV29-1 and TRBJ2-3, with D hard to call. Per the germline V gene, CDR1 is SQVTM and CDR2 is ANQGSEA. Trimming shortened V by 3 bases and J by 3 bases, and 7 bases separated the two germline ends. This CDR3 region has 12 residues. The CDR3, as DNA: TGCAGCGTTGATAGTAGGACAGATACGCAGTATTTT. Amino acids: CSVDSRTDTQYF.

This clonotype was found a few times. V gene TRBV7-8 combines with J gene TRBJ2-4; D is possibly TRBD2 (6 bases). Germline CDR1 SGHVS, CDR2 FQNEAQ. Trimming shortened V by 0 bases and J by 13 bases, and 16 bases separated the two germline ends. The CDR3 has 14 amino acids. The DNA of the CDR3 is TGTGCCAGCAGCTTAGCGGGCCCCACGGGGGAGCAGTACTTC. It yields the protein CASSLAGPTGEQYF.

The V call is TRBV20-1, the J call TRBJ1-5; no clear D. V lost 6 bases to trimming and J lost 2 bases, with 5 bases between them. Germline V lookup: CDR1 DFQATT, CDR2 SNEGSKA (reference sequence). This CDR3 contains 11 residues. CDR3 protein: CSADGNQPQHF. The CDR3 DNA is TGCAGTGCGGATGGCAATCAGCCCCAGCATTTT.